This entry describes one TCR beta chain. This sample stems from a study of blood T cell repertoires in COVID-19. Study details: Sites across the United States, Italy and Spain contributed samples from acute and convalescent COVID-19.

In the study's own analysis: From reference gene primer amplification, estimates of nucleated cell counts were derived. Some clones are missing from TCRdb's copy, which holds only in-frame ones; the method was immunoSEQ multiplex PCR. D and trimming were read from the DNA, whereas the V and J calls and clone size are those reported in that table. Of about 38,000 clones listed, approximately 81% were seen once; the top ten hold roughly 1.7%. Germline V gives CDR1 LGHDT, CDR2 YNNKEL (reference sequence). This CDR3 has 15 amino acids. V lost 0 bases, J lost 4 bases, and 2 bases stayed unmatched. The sequence came from a man between 60 and 75 years old with COVID-19, enrolled during active disease. The rearrangement links TRBV3-1 (or the pseudogene TRBV3-2) to TRBJ2-7; 11 bases align to TRBD2. Input material: peripheral blood. CDR3 loop: CASSQDPSGRYEQYF. In DNA, the CDR3 is TGTGCCAGCAGCCAAGATCCTAGCGGGAGGTACGAGCAGTACTTC.